This TCR beta chain appears in the sequencing data of a study of CD8 T cells in Susac syndrome. The V gene end was trimmed by 7 bases and the J gene end by 1 base; junction bases not matched to a gene: 3. Germline CDR1 SQVTM, CDR2 ANQGSEA. The CDR3 has 13 amino acids. This clonotype was seen just once. From blood CD8+ and CD4+ T cells, the TCR beta chain was sequenced. RNA amounts of roughly 0.5 to 1 ug underwent reverse transcription with random hexamers. Amplification of TCR beta CDR3 by immunoSEQ multiplex PCR spanned 54 Vbeta and 13 Jbeta. TCRdb used MiXCR to reprocess the immunoSEQ multiplex PCR reads, holding one entry per CDR3 protein. The table lists roughly 140,000 distinct CDR3 sequences, around 94% of them singletons.

The origin of this receptor is a human donor in good health. Sequenced material: CD8+ T cells from PBMCs. The rearrangement links TRBV29-1 to TRBJ2-3; 9 bases map to TRBD2. The CDR3 here is CSAQRGGTDTQYF. In DNA form, the CDR3 reads TGCAGCGCTCAGCGGGGGGGCACAGATACGCAGTATTTT.